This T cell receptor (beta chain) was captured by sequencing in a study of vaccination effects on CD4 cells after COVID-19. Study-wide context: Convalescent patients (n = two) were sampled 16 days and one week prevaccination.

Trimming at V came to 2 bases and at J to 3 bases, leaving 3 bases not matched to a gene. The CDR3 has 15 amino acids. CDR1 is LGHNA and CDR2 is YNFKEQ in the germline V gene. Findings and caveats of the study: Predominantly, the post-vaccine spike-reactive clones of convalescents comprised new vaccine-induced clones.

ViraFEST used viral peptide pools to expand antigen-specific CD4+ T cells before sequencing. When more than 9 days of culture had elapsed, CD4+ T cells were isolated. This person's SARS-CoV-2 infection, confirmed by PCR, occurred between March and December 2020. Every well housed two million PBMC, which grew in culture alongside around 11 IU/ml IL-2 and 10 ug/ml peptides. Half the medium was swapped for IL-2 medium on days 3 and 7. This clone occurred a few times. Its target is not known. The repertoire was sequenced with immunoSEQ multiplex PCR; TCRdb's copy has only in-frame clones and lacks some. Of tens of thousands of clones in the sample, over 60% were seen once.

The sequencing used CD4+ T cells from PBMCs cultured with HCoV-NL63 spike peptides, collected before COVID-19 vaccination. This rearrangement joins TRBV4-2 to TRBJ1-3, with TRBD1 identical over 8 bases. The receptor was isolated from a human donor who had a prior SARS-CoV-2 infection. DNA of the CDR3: TGTGCCAGCAGCCAATTAGACAGGGGTGGAAACACCATATATTTT. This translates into CASSQLDRGGNTIYF.